This T cell receptor beta chain came from a study of spatial heterogeneity in lung cancer. There are many counts of this clonotype. This CDR3 spans 19 amino acids. V lost 5 bases to trimming and J lost 8 bases; unmatched junction nucleotides: 21. CDR1 and CDR2 (germline): LNHDA, SQIVND (reference sequence). Time point defined: sample taken at primary tumor resection. Tumor, nontumor lung or frozen PBMC supplied whole RNA, sequenced without sorting. Individual TCR cDNA molecules each bore their own unique molecular identifier. TCRdb called the 5' RACE reads again in MiXCR, with one record for every CDR3 protein. Of approximately 40,000 distinct CDR3 sequences detected, 7.5% appear once; the ten largest clones hold 28%.

This TCR came from a male donor with early-stage non-small cell lung cancer. This specimen was PBMCs, taken at surgery. The chain is built from TRBV19 and TRBJ1-6; 7 bases are a match to TRBD1. The CDR3 region has the DNA TGTGCCAGTAGTGTCCGGGACAGCCGACGCCCGGCGAGGGATTCACCCCTCCACTTT. Its translation is CASSVRDSRRPARDSPLHF.